This T cell receptor (beta chain) emerged from a study of cytomegalovirus exposure and HLA in healthy donors. CDR1 and CDR2 (germline): SGHAT, FQNNGV. The CDR3 length is 13 residues. Trimming stripped 1 base from V and 6 bases from J, with 6 bases between. Overall study findings and caveats: A later analysis linked a missense DCLRE1C variant to TCR beta V- and J-gene trimming. Specificity for CMV antigens was confirmed in vitro for a few of the CMV-associated chains. HLA allele associations emerged for around 16,000 TCR beta sequences in a later analysis, at 0.05 false discovery rate.

In the case of this clone: Its cognate antigen is unknown.

This PCR relied on a set of 60 Vbeta primers and 13 Jbeta primers. TCRdb's copy holds only in-frame clones and misses some; the assay was immunoSEQ multiplex PCR. The sample consists of around 150,000 clones, over 80% of them appearing once. The V and J genes are TRBV11-2 and TRBJ2-2; no clear D gene. This TCR was sampled from a male donor in good health and CMV-seropositive. The sequencing input was PBMCs. CDR3 DNA sequence: TGTGCCAGCAGCTTAGTCCGTTCCGGGGAGCTGTTTTTT. Residues: CASSLVRSGELFF. The variable domain in full, with the rest retrieved from reference TRBV11-2 and TRBJ2-2, is EAGVAQSPRYKIIEKRQSVAFWCNPISGHATLYWYQQILGQGPKLLIQFQNNGVVDDSQLPKDRFSAERLKGVDSTLKIQPAKLEDSAVYLCASSLVRSGELFFGEGSRLTVL.